One and the same sample provided the 18 T cell receptor beta chains below, sequenced in a study of cytomegalovirus exposure and HLA in healthy donors. The study ran its PCR with 60 Vbeta and 13 Jbeta primers. TCRdb's table, derived via immunoSEQ multiplex PCR, lists solely in-frame clones and lacks some. The data contain 85,000 to 130,000 clones, around 80% of them singletons. Specimen: PBMCs. Receptors originate from a woman aged 40 to 50 in good health and CMV-seronegative.

About this clone: At one of its ends the junction is not consistent with the germline gene, which may arise from a read error. This sequence joins TRBV7-9 and TRBJ1-4; D not resolved. Germline V gene data show CDR1 as SEHNR and CDR2 as FQNEAQ (reference sequence). The CDR3 sequence is 16 residues long. DNA of the CDR3: TGTTCCAGCAGCCCCCCGCTAGGAACTAATAATGAAAAACTGTTTTTT. Amino acids: CSSSPPLGTNNEKLFF.

V usage is TRBV7-3 and J usage is TRBJ2-1; 8 bases are a match to TRBD2. Trimming at V came to 3 bases and at J to 7 bases, leaving 5 bases not matched to a gene. Per the germline V gene, CDR1 is SGHTA and CDR2 is FQGTGA. This CDR3 comprises 14 residues. In DNA form, the CDR3 reads TGTGCCAGCAGCTTCCCTAGCGGGTCGAATGAGCAGTTCTTC. Translating it yields CASSFPSGSNEQFF.

The chain uses TRBV6-6 and TRBJ2-5; possible D gene TRBD1, 6 bases. Deletions cut 6 bases from V and 13 bases from J, with 21 bases between. The CDR3 sequence is 13 residues long. From germline, CDR1 is MNHNY and CDR2 SVGAGI (reference sequence). The CDR3 protein is CASRQLQGQRGYF. CDR3 DNA: TGTGCCAGCAGGCAATTACAGGGTCAAAGGGGGTACTTC.

A single count supports this clone. The chain is built from TRBV5-4 and TRBJ2-7; the match to TRBD2 covers 9 bases. V lost 4 bases to trimming and J lost 2 bases; unmatched junction nucleotides: 7. The CDR3 contains 15 residues. Germline-derived CDR1 and CDR2 are SGHNT and YYREEE (reference sequence). The CDR3 protein is CASSGPGLATYEQYF. CDR3 coding DNA: TGTGCCAGCAGCGGACCGGGACTAGCTACCTACGAGCAGTACTTC.

The V call is TRBV6-1, the J call TRBJ1-6; 7 bases line up with TRBD1. The CDR3 sequence is 16 residues long. CDR1 and CDR2 from the germline V gene are MNHNS and SASEGT. Losses at the gene ends were 3 bases for V and 6 bases for J; bases not matched to a gene: 8. DNA of the CDR3: TGTGCCAGCAGTGATCCCGGGACAGAGCCTAATTCACCCCTCCACTTT. This translates into CASSDPGTEPNSPLHF.

With respect to this clone: Germline and junction disagree at one end, which may indicate a read error. The chain employs TRBV4-2 and TRBJ1-1; possibly TRBD1 for D (5 bases). Germline V lookup: CDR1 LGHNA, CDR2 YNFKEQ. This CDR3 comprises 15 residues. The CDR3 sequence is CASSPTGLENAEAFF. CDR3 in DNA: TGTGCCAGCAGCCCCACGGGACTCGAGAACGCTGAAGCTTTCTTT.

This chain links TRBV28 with TRBJ1-2; D is possibly TRBD1 (6 bases). This CDR3 is 12 amino acids long. Germline CDR1 reads MDHEN; CDR2 reads SYDVKM. Trimming removed 4 bases at V and 8 bases at J, with 11 bases between. The CDR3 sequence: CASSSQGFGYTF. The CDR3, as DNA: TGTGCCAGCAGTTCCCAGGGGTTCGGCTACACCTTC.

This clone was found once. This chain uses TRBV28 with TRBJ2-1; TRBD2 agrees at 9 bases. The CDR3 sequence is 17 residues long. Germline trimming cut 3 bases from V and 4 bases from J; bases unmatched to any gene: 10. Germline CDR1 is MDHEN and CDR2 is SYDVKM. CDR3 coding DNA: TGTGCCAGCAGTTTCACTGGCTTTAGCGGGAGATACAATGAGCAGTTCTTC. It translates to CASSFTGFSGRYNEQFF. Based on the CDR3 plus reference TRBV28 and TRBJ2-1, the full variable domain is DVKVTQSSRYLVKRTGEKVFLECVQDMDHENMFWYRQDPGLGLRLIYFSYDVKMKEKGDIPEGYSVSREKKERFSLILESASTNQTSMYLCASSFTGFSGRYNEQFFGPGTRLTVL.

CDR3 protein: CASSDQSGISYNEQFF. The CDR3 DNA is TGTGCCAGCAGCGACCAAAGCGGGATCTCCTACAATGAGCAGTTCTTC. The chain joins TRBV27 to TRBJ2-1, with 7 bases aligning to TRBD2. V gave up 6 bases and J gave up 0 bases; unmatched junction bases: 8. The CDR3 runs to 16 residues. The V gene's germline CDR1 is MNHEY and CDR2 SMNVEV (reference sequence).

The J gene is TRBJ2-5, the V gene TRBV7-9; TRBD2 aligns across 7 bases. The J segment lost 3 bases and the V segment lost 1 base, leaving 5 bases of the junction unmatched. The CDR3 length is 15 residues. Germline values: CDR1 SEHNR, CDR2 FQNEAQ (reference sequence). CDR3 nucleotides: TGTGCCAGCAGCTTAGATGCGGGAGCCGAAGAGACCCAGTACTTC. Its protein is CASSLDAGAEETQYF.

In its sample, this clone was seen a few times. The rearrangement joins TRBV10-1 to TRBJ1-1; perhaps TRBD1 as D (6 bases). The CDR3 length is 14 residues. Germline V gene lookup returns CDR1 WNHNN and CDR2 SYGVQD (reference sequence). The germline V and J ends were trimmed by 3 bases and 0 bases, with 8 bases remaining between them. CDR3 nucleotide sequence: TGCGCCAGCAGTGATGGACAGATGAACACTGAAGCTTTCTTT. As protein: CASSDGQMNTEAFF.

The genes are TRBV7-9 and TRBJ1-1; tentatively, D is TRBD1 (6 bases). The CDR3 is made up of 14 amino acids. Germline CDR1 SEHNR, CDR2 FQNEAQ (reference sequence). The V and J ends lost 5 bases and 0 bases respectively, with 10 bases between them. CDR3 protein: CASSLEGVNTEAFF. The CDR3 nucleotides are TGTGCCAGCAGCCTCGAGGGGGTGAACACTGAAGCTTTCTTT.

This clone is labeled as medium-sized. CDR3: CASSDRTSGSNEQYF. The CDR3, as DNA: TGTGCCAGCAGCGACCGGACTAGCGGGAGCAACGAGCAGTACTTC. The rearrangement links TRBV7-2 to TRBJ2-7; 13 bases are shared with TRBD2. Losses at the gene ends were 5 bases for V and 5 bases for J; bases not matched to a gene: 6. CDR3 length: 15 amino acids. Germline V lookup: CDR1 SGHTA, CDR2 FQGNSA.

The genes are TRBV19 and TRBJ2-1; perhaps TRBD1 as D (6 bases). Trimming removed 5 bases from V and 9 bases from J, with 14 bases in between. The CDR3 runs 13 residues. Germline CDR1 and CDR2: LNHDA and SQIVND (reference sequence). CDR3 amino acids: CASSFQGLGEQFF. The DNA of the CDR3 is TGTGCCAGTAGTTTCCAGGGGTTGGGTGAGCAGTTCTTC.

The V and J genes are TRBV19 and TRBJ1-3; the D is unclear. There are 12 residues in the CDR3. V lost 8 bases and J 8 bases, leaving 13 bases between the germline ends. The germline CDR1 and CDR2 sequences are LNHDA and SQIVND (reference sequence). The CDR3 is CASVGIRDTIYF. The DNA for the CDR3 is TGTGCCAGTGTCGGGATTCGGGACACCATATATTTT.

The CDR3 here is CASSLVSSPYNEQFF. The CDR3 DNA is TGTGCCAGCAGCTTAGTTTCGTCCCCCTACAATGAGCAGTTCTTC. This chain connects TRBV7-2 to TRBJ2-1; unclear D gene. V lost 1 base and J lost 2, with 9 bases in between. CDR1 SGHTA and CDR2 FQGNSA come from the germline V gene. The CDR3 sequence is 15 residues long. The whole variable domain, remainder taken from reference TRBV7-2 and TRBJ2-1, is GAGVSQSPSNKVTEKGKDVELRCDPISGHTALYWYRQSLGQGLEFLIYFQGNSAPDKSGLPSDRFSAERTGGSVSTLTIQRTQQEDSAVYLCASSLVSSPYNEQFFGPGTRLTVL.

This clone was seen more than once but under ten times. The rearrangement joins TRBV29-1 to TRBJ2-1; 8 bases are shared with TRBD2. The CDR3 is 14 residues long. V lost 7 bases and J lost 0; bases outside the gene matches: 5. CDR1 SQVTM and CDR2 ANQGSEA come from the germline V gene. The CDR3 protein is CSAELADSYNEQFF. In DNA form, the CDR3 reads TGCAGCGCCGAACTAGCGGACTCCTACAATGAGCAGTTCTTC.

The chain links TRBV27 to TRBJ2-2, with TRBD2 identical over 7 bases. This CDR3 comprises 17 residues. Trimming removed 1 base from V and 0 bases from J; junction bases left unmatched: 5. Germline V gene sequence: CDR1 MNHEY, CDR2 SMNVEV (reference sequence). CDR3 in amino acids: CASSLWGGFTNTGELFF. DNA for the CDR3: TGTGCCAGCAGTTTATGGGGAGGGTTTACGAACACCGGGGAGCTGTTTTTT.